One sample yielded the 14 T cell receptor beta chains listed below, sequenced in a study of regulatory T cells in long-lasting Graves disease. Combining iRepertoire HTBI primers with Arm-PCR of CDR3 regions, the authors built TCR beta libraries. TCRdb processed the multiplex PCR reads anew with MiXCR; each CDR3 protein has one entry. This sample has roughly 510,000 distinct CDR3 sequences, with 16% found just once. The time point: newly diagnosed GD, antithyroid drugs for less than 3 months. PBMC-extracted RNA yielded the TCR library. The sample also formed part of further work on T cells in Graves' hyperthyroidism and ophthalmopathy.

The sequencing here drew on peripheral blood mononuclear cells (PBMCs), taken at new diagnosis, from a patient treated with antithyroid drugs. These receptor sequences come from a man between 18 and 35 years old with Graves disease.

This clonotype showed up many times. This chain joins TRBV12-3 or TRBV12-4 and TRBJ1-5; D not resolved. V dropped 6 bases and J dropped 5 bases, with 8 bases sitting between them. The CDR3 covers 12 residues. The CDR3 nucleotides read TGTGCCAGCAGGGCAGGAGATCAGCCCCAGCATTTT. As protein: CASRAGDQPQHF.

The CDR3 region is CASTLTSGSSYEQYF. The CDR3, as DNA: TGTGCCAGCACCCTGACTAGCGGGAGCTCCTACGAGCAGTACTTC. The rearrangement joins TRBV6-1 to TRBJ2-7; 12 bases line up with TRBD2. CDR1 is MNHNS and CDR2 is SASEGT in the germline V gene. V shed 7 bases, J shed 0 bases, and the junction held 4 bases outside the gene matches. CDR3 length: 15 amino acids.

The count of this clonotype is one. A much larger clone differs by one base, so this may be a read error. This chain links TRBV3-1 with TRBJ2-1; the match to TRBD2 covers 12 bases. The V gene end was trimmed by 4 bases and the J gene end by 9 bases; junction bases not matched to a gene: 7. CDR3 length: 15 amino acids. The germline gives CDR1 LGHDT, CDR2 YNNKEL (reference sequence). The chain's CDR3 is CASSPTSGSLGEQFF. For the CDR3, the DNA is TGTGCCAGCAGCCCGACTAGCGGGAGTTTGGGTGAGCAGTTCTTC.

This clonotype was seen only a few times. This chain joins TRBV29-1 and TRBJ2-3; D may be TRBD1 (6 bases). V lost 3 bases to trimming and J lost 2 bases, with 12 bases between them. CDR1 and CDR2 (germline): SQVTM, ANQGSEA. The CDR3 covers 14 residues. CDR3 protein: CSVDGQPYTDTQYF. CDR3 bases: TGCAGCGTTGATGGACAGCCATACACAGATACGCAGTATTTT.

This clonotype appeared a few times. The chain carries TRBV5-1 and TRBJ2-5; TRBD2 matches at 7 bases. This CDR3 spans 14 amino acids. V was clipped by 4 bases and J by 3 bases; unmatched bases: 6. Germline loops: CDR1 SGHRS, CDR2 YFSETQ. The CDR3 DNA reads TGCGCCAGCAGCCCCGAGCGGGGAGAAGAGACCCAGTACTTC. Translation gives CASSPERGEETQYF.

This clonotype was seen repeatedly, ten times or more. The chain combines TRBV28 with TRBJ2-1; D might be TRBD2 (6 bases). The V gene lost 5 bases and the J gene lost 12 bases, with 14 bases spanning the gap. This CDR3 has 12 amino acids. Per germline, CDR1 MDHEN and CDR2 SYDVKM. This CDR3 reads CASSPQRVRQFF. CDR3 sequence (DNA): TGTGCCAGCAGTCCCCAGCGGGTGCGGCAGTTCTTC.

Ten or more counts support this clonotype. As DNA, the CDR3 is TGTGCCAGCAGCCCCCCGGGAGCCCGCGACGAGCAGTACTTC. It codes for CASSPPGARDEQYF. V usage is TRBV11-2 and J usage is TRBJ2-7; possibly TRBD2 for D (6 bases). V was pared by 5 bases and J by 5 bases, with 16 bases between. Germline V gives CDR1 SGHAT, CDR2 FQNNGV. This CDR3 region has 14 residues. The variable domain in full, with the rest retrieved from reference TRBV11-2 and TRBJ2-7, is EAGVAQSPRYKIIEKRQSVAFWCNPISGHATLYWYQQILGQGPKLLIQFQNNGVVDDSQLPKDRFSAERLKGVDSTLKIQPAKLEDSAVYLCASSPPGARDEQYFGPGTRLTVT.

The chain couples TRBV29-1 to TRBJ2-7, with TRBD1 as a possible D gene (7 bases). Germline-derived CDR1 and CDR2 are SQVTM and ANQGSEA. Trimming removed 2 bases at V and 2 bases at J, with 16 bases between. CDR3 length equals 15 residues. This CDR3 reads CSVERERGPAYEQYF. Written as DNA, the CDR3 is TGCAGCGTTGAACGGGAGAGGGGGCCTGCCTACGAGCAGTACTTC.

This clonotype has only a few counts. This chain uses TRBV5-1 with TRBJ2-2; 8 nucleotides match TRBD1. The V segment lost 0 bases and the J segment 4 bases; nucleotides outside the gene matches: 2. The CDR3 covers 15 residues. Germline V gene lookup returns CDR1 SGHRS and CDR2 YFSETQ. The CDR3 bases are TGCGCCAGCAGCTTGGGGGACAGGTTCACCGGGGAGCTGTTTTTT. It yields the protein CASSLGDRFTGELFF.

This clonotype was counted many times. This chain joins TRBV25-1 and TRBJ2-7, with 7 bases matching TRBD1. Germline CDR1 reads MGHDK; CDR2 reads SYGVNS. CDR3 length equals 15 residues. With V trimmed by 4 bases and J by 3 bases, 9 bases remained unmatched. The CDR3 reads CASSATRDSIYEQYF. The CDR3 DNA reads TGTGCCAGCAGTGCCACCCGGGACAGCATCTACGAGCAGTACTTC.

Only a few counts were recorded for this clonotype. The V call is TRBV4-1, the J call TRBJ2-1, with TRBD1 matching over 12 bases. V shed 6 bases, J shed 7 bases, and the junction held 4 bases outside the gene matches. The V gene's germline CDR1 is MGHRA and CDR2 YSYEKL. The CDR3 covers 14 residues. In DNA, the CDR3 is TGCGCCAGCAGGGGGACAGGGGGCTTGAATGAGCAGTTCTTC. Its protein product is CASRGTGGLNEQFF.

As regards this clonotype: Germline and junction disagree at one end, which may indicate a read error. J is TRBJ1-2 and V is TRBV5-1; D unresolved. Per the germline V gene, CDR1 is SGHRS and CDR2 is YFSETQ. The CDR3 is made up of 15 amino acids. In nucleotides, the CDR3 is TGCGCCGGCAGCTTGGAGGCGGGAGTCTCCTATGGCTACACCTTC. Translation gives CAGSLEAGVSYGYTF. The full variable domain, rest sourced from reference TRBV5-1 and TRBJ1-2, is KAGVTQTPRYLIKTRGQQVTLSCSPISGHRSVSWYQQTPGQGLQFLFEYFSETQRNKGNFPGRFSGRQFSNSRSEMNVSTLELGDSALYLCAGSLEAGVSYGYTFGSGTRLTVV.

This clonotype came up a few times. The chain employs TRBV5-8 and TRBJ1-2; TRBD1 aligns across 11 bases. CDR3 length: 16 amino acids. Trimming took 4 bases from V and 6 from J; bases not matched to a gene: 11. The germline V gene encodes CDR1 SGHTS and CDR2 YDEGEE. CDR3 residues: CASSRRTGGRGDGYTF. CDR3 coding DNA: TGTGCCAGCAGCCGAAGGACAGGGGGCAGAGGGGATGGCTACACCTTC.

V usage is TRBV20-1 and J usage is TRBJ1-5; no reliable D call. The CDR3 runs to 13 residues. Trimming shortened V by 3 bases and J by 5 bases, and 11 bases separated the two germline ends. The germline V gene has CDR1 DFQATT and CDR2 SNEGSKA (reference sequence). In DNA form, the CDR3 reads TGCAGTGCTAGTATGGACCCAGATCAGCCCCAGCATTTT. Translation gives CSASMDPDQPQHF.